Sequencing of this T cell receptor beta chain was carried out in a study of blood T cell repertoires in COVID-19. Study-level information: Samples representing acute and convalescent COVID-19 were sourced from the United States, Italy and Spain. The analysed material was cDNA or gDNA that came from T cells, B-cell-depleted T cells, or PBMCs.

Germline V gene lookup returns CDR1 SGHVS and CDR2 FQNEAQ. The CDR3 extends over 12 amino acids. With 5 bases clipped from V and 11 bases from J, the junction kept 7 bases outside the gene matches. In the source study's methods: Quantification of nucleated cells was approximated via reference gene primer amplification. Sequencing used immunoSEQ multiplex PCR; TCRdb keeps in-frame clones, though not all of them. The D gene and trimming were derived from the DNA, and the V and J assignments and clone size from that table. The sample has about 48,000 clones, over 75% seen once. This sequence was found in a woman in her sixties or seventies with acute or convalescent COVID-19. The chain joins TRBV7-8 to TRBJ1-1; 8 bases are a match to TRBD1. The sample comprised peripheral blood. DNA for the CDR3: TGTGCCAGCAGCCTCCAACAGGGGGAGGCTTTCTTT. Amino acid sequence: CASSLQQGEAFF.